This T cell receptor (beta chain) was captured in a study of shared clonotypes between healthy human individuals. Study information: Participating donors consisted of a couple of women and a few men aged 18 to 49.

This clone occurred once. Its matching antigen is unknown. General observations from the study: Generation of non-shared clonotypes was less probable than generation of clonotypes shared by all four donors. Collection of samples was limited to blood; tissue repertoires likely differ.

TCRdb's table, derived via immunoSEQ multiplex PCR, lists solely in-frame clones and lacks some. The profile shows almost 750,000 clones, roughly two thirds of them singletons. The germline V gene encodes CDR1 WNHNN and CDR2 SYGVQD (reference sequence). This CDR3 is built from 12 residues. Losses at the gene ends were 7 bases for V and 14 bases for J; bases not matched to a gene: 9. The clonotype was recovered from a woman aged 30 to 39 in good health. Sequencing was performed on memory CD4+ T cells sorted from blood. Subset defined: CD45RA-negative fraction. This rearrangement joins TRBV10-1 to TRBJ1-1; TRBD1 matches at 11 bases. The CDR3 sequence: CASTRDRGVLFF. CDR3 nucleotide sequence: TGCGCCAGCACCCGGGACAGGGGGGTTCTCTTCTTT.